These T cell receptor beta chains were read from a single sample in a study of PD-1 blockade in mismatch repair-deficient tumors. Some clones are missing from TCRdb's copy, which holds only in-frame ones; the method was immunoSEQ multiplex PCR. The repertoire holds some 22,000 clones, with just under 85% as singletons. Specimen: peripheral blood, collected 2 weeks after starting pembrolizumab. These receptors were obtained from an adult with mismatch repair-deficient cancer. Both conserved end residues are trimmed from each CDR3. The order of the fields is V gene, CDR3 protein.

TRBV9,ASSPLSGRETQY
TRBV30,AWGVGGTDTQY
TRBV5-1,ASIGETDTQY
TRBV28,ASTRGTETGTYTGELF
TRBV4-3,ASSPTRVRGEKLF
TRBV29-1,SVDSGSGYEQY
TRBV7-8,ASSLGARGRVDTQY
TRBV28,ASSRAVNTGELF
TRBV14,ASSQVGGDSYNEQF
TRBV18,ASSPLGRTSYNEQF
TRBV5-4,ASSNGLAGRQETQY
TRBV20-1,SAGPKETQY
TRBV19,ASSLGPIWFTDTQY
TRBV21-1,ASSKESGTGGYEQY
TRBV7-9,ASSLSPGLIYTEAF
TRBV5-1,ASSLRRTSGRYEQF
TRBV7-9,ASSSQGSKHNYGYT
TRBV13,ASSFPITGSYNEQF
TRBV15,ATSRGTEEKLF
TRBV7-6,ASSRRTGDDEQF
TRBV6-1,ASSESRGLQPQH
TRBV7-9,ASSLGSLVAEQY